The T cell receptor beta chain under discussion was sequenced for a study of blood T cells in healthy people across ages. Study observations and caveats: For the donors, CMV status was unknown and possibly confounded expanded clonotype changes. Roughly linear declines in TCR beta diversity per million T cells occurred with age. Comparison with aged donors showed that long-lived donors had more naive CD4+ cells and higher diversity.

A second PCR of roughly 7 to 11 cycles used a sample-barcoded 5' primer and a J-beta primer mix. TCRdb re-analysed the 5' RACE reads in MiXCR, keeping a single row per CDR3 protein. This table has about 400,000 distinct CDR3 sequences, approximately 51% appearing once. Remarks on this clonotype: Its antigen is unknown.

Germline V gene sequence: CDR1 SGHTA, CDR2 FQGNSA. V dropped 1 base and J dropped 11 bases, with 11 bases sitting between them. The CDR3 is made up of 12 amino acids. The sequence was obtained from a man aged 55 to 70 in good health. The specimen sequenced was blood. The gene calls are TRBV7-2 and TRBJ2-5, with D hard to call. The CDR3 loop reads CASSLDFNEQYF. In DNA, the CDR3 is TGTGCCAGCAGCTTAGATTTCAATGAGCAGTACTTC.